This T cell receptor (beta chain) appears in the sequencing data of a study of cytomegalovirus exposure and HLA in healthy donors. Turning to the study itself: Of all 370 or so donors who were genotyped, roughly 85% belonged to the Caucasian-associated ancestry cluster.

Concerning this clone itself: The antigen is not known.

General study points: Clonal expansion, a later analysis showed, was greater in HLA-associated TCR beta chains than in equally common others. TCR beta chains numbering some 150 were designated cytomegalovirus-associated. Analysis was carried out at a later point, and it linked a missense DCLRE1C variant to TCR beta V- and J-gene trimming.

The PCR ran on 60 Vbeta and 13 Jbeta primers. Using immunoSEQ multiplex PCR, the repertoire was profiled, and TCRdb retains in-frame clones only, with some absent. This sample yields 150,000 to 200,000 clones, of which less than 85% are seen a single time; 1% belongs to the top ten. The receptor was isolated from a boy between 2 and 15 years old in good health and CMV-seronegative. The sequencing input was PBMCs.

CDR3 DNA: TGTGCCAGCAGCCCCGGGACAGCCGAATACAATGAGCAGTTCTTC. Its translation is CASSPGTAEYNEQFF. V usage is TRBV7-9 and J usage is TRBJ2-1, with TRBD1 matching 7 bases. The CDR3 length is 15 residues. Germline V CDR1 and CDR2: SEHNR, FQNEAQ (reference sequence). Trimming cost V 5 bases and J 4 bases; bases outside gene matches: 8.